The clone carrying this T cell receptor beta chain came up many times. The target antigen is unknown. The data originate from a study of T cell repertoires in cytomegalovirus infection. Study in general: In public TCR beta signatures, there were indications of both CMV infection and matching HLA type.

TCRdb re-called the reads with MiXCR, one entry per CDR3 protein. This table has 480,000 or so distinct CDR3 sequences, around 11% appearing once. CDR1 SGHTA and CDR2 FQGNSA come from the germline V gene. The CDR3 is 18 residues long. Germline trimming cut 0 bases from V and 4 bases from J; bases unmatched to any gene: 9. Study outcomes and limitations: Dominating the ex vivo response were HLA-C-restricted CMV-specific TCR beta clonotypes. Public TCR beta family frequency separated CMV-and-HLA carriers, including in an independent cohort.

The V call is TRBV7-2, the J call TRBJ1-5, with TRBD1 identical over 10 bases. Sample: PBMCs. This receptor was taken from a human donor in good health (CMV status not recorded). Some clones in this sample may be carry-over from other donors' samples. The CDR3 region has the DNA TGTGCCAGCAGCTTAGCCCGGACAGGGGGTGAAGGGAATCAGCCCCAGCATTTT. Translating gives CASSLARTGGEGNQPQHF.